Each of the 15 T cell receptor beta chains below was sequenced from the same sample in a study of OX40 agonist ivuxolimab in advanced cancers. Clones were read by immunoSEQ multiplex PCR, and TCRdb kept only the in-frame ones, dropping some. The sample shows roughly 100,000 clones, 80% to 90% of them seen only once. The sequencing used CD4+ or CD8+ T cells sorted from blood, collected in a trial of the OX40 agonist ivuxolimab. All receptors come from an adult with an advanced solid tumor such as melanoma, head and neck, liver or kidney cancer.

The rearrangement uses TRBV30 and TRBJ2-3; D is ambiguous. Germline V CDR1 and CDR2: GTSNPN, SVGIG (reference sequence). Deletions cut 1 base from V and 4 bases from J, with 6 bases between. The CDR3 runs 12 residues. The CDR3 region is CAWSGTADTQYF. CDR3 DNA: TGTGCCTGGAGTGGGACGGCAGATACGCAGTATTTT.

The genes are TRBV5-1 and TRBJ2-1, with D possibly TRBD2 on 6 matching bases. Germline lookup yields CDR1 SGHRS and CDR2 YFSETQ. V lost 4 bases, J lost 4 bases, and 15 bases lay in between. This CDR3 comprises 15 residues. DNA of the CDR3: TGCGCCAGCAGCCCGGGACTTGTAACGTACAATGAGCAGTTCTTC. Translating gives CASSPGLVTYNEQFF.

This clone was counted once. The rearrangement joins TRBV7-9 to TRBJ1-1; no clear D gene. The CDR3 loop spans 15 amino acids. Germline lookup yields CDR1 SEHNR and CDR2 FQNEAQ (reference sequence). With 2 bases removed from V and 0 bases from J, the gap between germline ends came to 10 bases. The CDR3 loop is CASSLMGKLNTEAFF. In DNA form, the CDR3 reads TGTGCCAGCAGCTTAATGGGGAAGTTGAACACTGAAGCTTTCTTT.

This rearrangement joins TRBV30 to TRBJ2-5; 10 nucleotides match TRBD2. Germline lookup yields CDR1 GTSNPN and CDR2 SVGIG (reference sequence). This CDR3 contains 16 residues. J was trimmed by 2 bases and V by 0 bases; bases with no gene match: 6. CDR3 DNA: TGTGCCTGGAGTGTTACTGGGACTAGCGCGCAAGAGACCCAGTACTTC. Translation gives CAWSVTGTSAQETQYF.

CDR3 nucleotides: TGTGCCAGCAGCTATGGGGGAGGGGATACTAATGAAAAACTGTTTTTT. Translation gives CASSYGGGDTNEKLFF. The J gene is TRBJ1-4, the V gene TRBV7-9; TRBD1 is a possible D gene (5 bases). Germline CDR1 reads SEHNR; CDR2 reads FQNEAQ (reference sequence). CDR3 size: 16 residues. V was shortened by 4 bases and J by 2 bases, with 14 bases between the two germline ends.

In the case of this clone: The junction shows a germline mismatch at one end, possibly a read error. This rearrangement joins TRBV6-1 to TRBJ2-1; tentative D call: TRBD2 (6 bases). The CDR3 runs 12 residues. CDR1 MNHNS and CDR2 SASEGT come from the germline V gene. The CDR3 DNA is TGTGCCAGCAGGGGGGGACCAACCTACCCGATCTTC. This codes for CASRGGPTYPIF.

V and J are TRBV5-6 and TRBJ2-3; 9 nucleotides match TRBD1. Per germline, CDR1 SGHDT and CDR2 YYEEEE. The CDR3 is made up of 16 amino acids. The V segment lost 4 bases and the J segment 2 bases; nucleotides outside the gene matches: 8. CDR3 sequence: CASSANRDRDTDTQYF. For the CDR3, the DNA is TGTGCCAGCAGCGCGAACCGGGACAGGGACACAGATACGCAGTATTTT.

CDR3 sequence (DNA): TGTGCCAGCAGCTTCGGACTAGCGGTGCAAGAGACCCAGTACTTC. Amino acids: CASSFGLAVQETQYF. The J gene is TRBJ2-5, the V gene TRBV11-3; 10 bases are a match to TRBD2. Germline assignment: CDR1 SGHNT and CDR2 YENEEA. J gave up 2 bases and V 3 bases, and 3 bases lay outside the gene matches. The CDR3 is made up of 15 amino acids.

This clone was detected only once. The J gene is TRBJ1-1, the V gene TRBV5-1; unclear D gene. Germline lookup yields CDR1 SGHRS and CDR2 YFSETQ. The CDR3 spans 14 residues. Trimming stripped 4 bases from V and 1 base from J, with 11 bases between. This chain's CDR3 is CASSGVASNTEAFF. In nucleotides, the CDR3 is TGCGCCAGCAGCGGAGTAGCCTCGAACACTGAAGCTTTCTTT.

The chain carries TRBV7-6 and TRBJ1-5, with D tentatively TRBD1 (5 bases). V was clipped by 1 base and J by 9 bases, with 7 bases between them. From germline, CDR1 is SGHVS and CDR2 FNYEAQ. This CDR3 is built from 12 residues. CDR3 region: CASSLDQGPQHF. The CDR3 DNA reads TGTGCCAGCAGCTTAGACCAGGGGCCCCAGCATTTT.

The chain couples TRBV5-6 to TRBJ2-1; D gene unclear. The V end was cut by 6 bases, the J end by 8 bases, with 9 bases between. The CDR3 loop spans 11 amino acids. The germline gives CDR1 SGHDT, CDR2 YYEEEE. The CDR3 DNA reads as TGTGCCAGCACCCGTTCCCATGAGCAGTTCTTC. Its translation: CASTRSHEQFF.

This clone was observed a single time. The genes are TRBV7-8 and TRBJ1-1, with a tentative D call TRBD1 (5 bases). CDR1 is SGHVS and CDR2 is FQNEAQ in the germline V gene. This CDR3 has 15 residues. The germline V and J ends were trimmed by 2 bases and 5 bases, with 15 bases remaining between them. The CDR3 DNA follows: TGTGCCAGCAGCTTACGACAGAGGGTCGGAACTGAAGCTTTCTTT. Protein sequence: CASSLRQRVGTEAFF.

This chain connects TRBV19 to TRBJ2-5; weak D call: TRBD2 (6 bases). V was pared by 9 bases and J by 5 bases, with 10 bases between. Germline V lookup: CDR1 LNHDA, CDR2 SQIVND (reference sequence). CDR3 length equals 11 residues. The CDR3 region is CASGSWETQYF. DNA for the CDR3: TGTGCCAGCGGGAGTTGGGAGACCCAGTACTTC.

This rearrangement joins TRBV27 to TRBJ2-4, with TRBD1 as a possible D gene (5 bases). The CDR3 totals 19 residues. Germline CDR1 reads MNHEY; CDR2 reads SMNVEV (reference sequence). Trimming removed 2 bases from V and 0 bases from J, with 20 bases in between. CDR3 coding DNA: TGTGCCAGCAGTTTAAAGGCCCCAGGGTCAGTTCTAGCCAAAAACATTCAGTACTTC. This sequence encodes CASSLKAPGSVLAKNIQYF.

This chain joins TRBV29-1 and TRBJ1-1, with D unclear. The V end was cut by 3 bases, the J end by 0 bases, with 17 bases between. This CDR3 contains 16 residues. Germline-derived CDR1 and CDR2 are SQVTM and ANQGSEA. This chain's CDR3 is CSVDDYFRAVNTEAFF. The CDR3 DNA sequence: TGCAGCGTTGATGACTATTTTAGGGCAGTGAACACTGAAGCTTTCTTT.